These 31 T cell receptor beta chains came from one sample sequenced in a study of blood T cell repertoires in COVID-19. Clones were read by immunoSEQ multiplex PCR, and TCRdb kept only the in-frame ones, dropping some. The sample lists about 34,000 clones; about 80% were seen once. The sample taken for sequencing was peripheral blood. The receptor source for this set is an elderly man with acute or convalescent COVID-19.

The J gene is TRBJ1-4, the V gene TRBV20-1, with D maybe TRBD1 (6 bases). Trimming stripped 5 bases from V and 11 bases from J, with 12 bases between. Germline V gene sequence: CDR1 DFQATT, CDR2 SNEGSKA (reference sequence). CDR3 length: 11 residues. The chain's CDR3 is CSARDNKKLFF. In DNA, the CDR3 is TGCAGTGCTCGGGACAACAAGAAACTGTTTTTT.

This chain joins TRBV30 and TRBJ1-4; the D is unclear. V dropped 5 bases and J dropped 0 bases, with 10 bases sitting between them. Looked up from germline, CDR1 is GTSNPN and CDR2 is SVGIG (reference sequence). The CDR3 totals 14 residues. CDR3 bases: TGTGCCTGGGGTAGGACTGCAACTAATGAAAAACTGTTTTTT. Translation gives CAWGRTATNEKLFF.

This chain uses TRBV27 with TRBJ2-7; D might be TRBD1 (5 bases). The germline V gene has CDR1 MNHEY and CDR2 SMNVEV (reference sequence). Trimming took off 6 bases at V and 3 bases at J, with 18 bases between the two ends. CDR3 length equals 15 residues. CDR3 DNA: TGTGCCAGCAGAACTAAGGGGTTCCCCAACTACGAGCAGTACTTC. It is translated as CASRTKGFPNYEQYF.

The V and J genes are TRBV27 and TRBJ1-2, with D hard to call. In germline, CDR1 is MNHEY, CDR2 SMNVEV (reference sequence). The CDR3 runs 16 residues. V gave up 3 bases and J gave up 0 bases, with 14 bases separating them. CDR3 DNA: TGTGCCAGCAGTTTTAGCGGGGTTCTAGCTAACTATGGCTACACCTTC. This gives the protein CASSFSGVLANYGYTF.

V and J are TRBV4-1 and TRBJ1-3; maybe TRBD1 (5 bases). With 3 bases removed from V and 1 base from J, the gap between germline ends came to 10 bases. The CDR3 loop spans 15 amino acids. CDR1 MGHRA and CDR2 YSYEKL come from the germline V gene. The CDR3 here is CASSQGTVSGNTIYF. The CDR3 DNA reads TGCGCCAGCAGCCAGGGGACTGTTTCTGGAAACACCATATATTTT.

This chain links TRBV2 with TRBJ2-1, with D perhaps matching TRBD2 (5 bases). There are 12 residues in the CDR3. Trimming took off 5 bases at V and 9 bases at J, with 11 bases between the two ends. Germline V lookup: CDR1 SNHLY, CDR2 FYNNEI. CDR3 sequence (DNA): TGTGCCAGCAGTTTAGAGGCGGGTGAGCAGTTCTTC. This codes for CASSLEAGEQFF.

The rearrangement joins TRBV18 to TRBJ1-5; D is unclear. Germline V CDR1 and CDR2: KGHSH, LQKENI. The CDR3 covers 13 residues. V gave up 3 bases and J gave up 3 bases, with 6 bases separating them. Written as DNA, the CDR3 is TGTGCCAGCTCACCCACAGTCAATCAGCCCCAGCATTTT. It specifies CASSPTVNQPQHF. Variable domain in full (rest from reference TRBV18 and TRBJ1-5): NAGVMQNPRHLVRRRGQEARLRCSPMKGHSHVYWYRQLPEEGLKFMVYLQKENIIDESGMPKERFSAEFPKEGPSILRIQQVVRGDSAAYFCASSPTVNQPQHFGDGTRLSIL.

In nucleotides, the CDR3 is TGTGCCAGCAGCTTGGAAGGGACAGGGTCGAAGACCCAGTACTTC. Its translation: CASSLEGTGSKTQYF. The chain combines TRBV5-4 with TRBJ2-5, with 9 nucleotides matching TRBD1. This CDR3 spans 15 amino acids. The V and J ends lost 0 bases and 6 bases, in that order; junction bases with no gene match: 6. Germline values: CDR1 SGHNT, CDR2 YYREEE (reference sequence).

The table lists this clone with a few counts. The chain couples TRBV3-1 (or the pseudogene TRBV3-2) to TRBJ2-1, with unresolved D. The V end lost 4 bases, the J end lost 4 bases, and 5 bases lay between the germline ends. Germline CDR1 reads LGHDT; CDR2 reads YNNKEL (reference sequence). CDR3 size: 12 residues. The CDR3 DNA is TGTGCCAGCAGCCTTCTGTACAATGAGCAGTTCTTC. Its protein is CASSLLYNEQFF.

This clone was seen at least ten times. This chain links TRBV3-1 (or the pseudogene TRBV3-2) with TRBJ1-2; D is undetermined. V dropped 2 bases and J dropped 7 bases, with 14 bases sitting between them. Germline V CDR1 and CDR2: LGHDT, YNNKEL (reference sequence). The CDR3 has 14 amino acids. The CDR3: CASSQLTGPSGYTF. DNA for the CDR3: TGTGCCAGCAGCCAACTTACGGGTCCTTCTGGCTACACCTTC.

The V and J genes are TRBV4-1 and TRBJ2-1; TRBD2 matches 12 bases. V lost 3 bases to trimming and J lost 4 bases; unmatched junction nucleotides: 7. Germline V gene data show CDR1 as MGHRA and CDR2 as YSYEKL. This CDR3 is 17 amino acids long. DNA for the CDR3: TGCGCCAGCAGCCAGGCACTAGCGGGAGGCCCTTACAATGAGCAGTTCTTC. The encoded protein is CASSQALAGGPYNEQFF.

This clone was detected only a few times. The chain joins TRBV7-8 to TRBJ1-3; TRBD1 is a possible D gene (5 bases). CDR1 and CDR2 from the germline V gene are SGHVS and FQNEAQ. Trimming cost V 5 bases and J 4 bases, with 24 bases left between them. The CDR3 contains 18 residues. CDR3 loop: CASSIRTAGTSEGNTIYF. The DNA for the CDR3 is TGTGCCAGCAGCATACGAACCGCGGGGACTAGTGAGGGAAACACCATATATTTT.

V and J are TRBV3-1 (or the pseudogene TRBV3-2) and TRBJ2-2; 8 positions match TRBD1. CDR3 length: 16 amino acids. The J segment lost 4 bases and the V segment lost 0 bases, leaving 4 bases of the junction unmatched. Germline V gives CDR1 LGHDT, CDR2 YNNKEL (reference sequence). The CDR3, as DNA: TGTGCCAGCAGCCAAGAGGACAGGGTAGGCACCGGGGAGCTGTTTTTT. Protein: CASSQEDRVGTGELFF.

The rearrangement links TRBV3-1 (or the pseudogene TRBV3-2) to TRBJ1-5, with D possibly TRBD1 on 5 matching bases. V was clipped by 4 bases and J by 5 bases, with 12 bases between them. The CDR3 is 14 amino acids. CDR1 is LGHDT, CDR2 YNNKEL, per germline (reference sequence). The CDR3 DNA sequence: TGTGCCAGCAGCCCACAGGACGGACATCAGCCCCAGCATTTT. This gives the protein CASSPQDGHQPQHF.

This clone was seen only once. CDR3 protein: CASSLLGTSGRVNEQFF. The CDR3 DNA follows: TGCGCCAGCAGCTTGTTGGGAACTAGCGGGAGGGTAAATGAGCAGTTCTTC. The J gene is TRBJ2-1, the V gene TRBV5-1, with TRBD2 matching 13 bases. In germline, CDR1 is SGHRS, CDR2 YFSETQ. This CDR3 comprises 17 residues. With V trimmed by 1 base and J by 7 bases, 8 bases remained unmatched.

The J gene is TRBJ1-5, the V gene TRBV7-9, with TRBD1 matching 9 bases. The CDR3 spans 19 residues. With V trimmed by 1 base and J by 1 base, 11 bases remained unmatched. Germline assignment: CDR1 SEHNR and CDR2 FQNEAQ (reference sequence). CDR3 sequence: CASSLDRNRGLWSNQPQHF. In DNA form, the CDR3 reads TGTGCCAGCAGCTTAGATAGAAACAGGGGGCTCTGGAGCAATCAGCCCCAGCATTTT.

The CDR3 sequence is CASSPGPRSGNTIYF. CDR3 DNA sequence: TGTGCCAGCAGCCCTGGGCCCCGCTCTGGAAACACCATATATTTT. The chain links TRBV13 to TRBJ1-3; D gene unclear. Germline values: CDR1 PRHDT, CDR2 FYEKMQ (reference sequence). V was trimmed by 5 bases and J by 0 bases, leaving 11 bases between them. The CDR3 loop spans 15 amino acids.

The J gene is TRBJ1-1, the V gene TRBV21-1; the table gives TRBD1 as D, unverified against the DNA. TRBV21-1 is designated a pseudogene. The CDR3 contains 13 residues. The DNA of the CDR3 is TGTGCCAGCAGCAAATCGTTGGCCCGAGAAGCTTTCTTT. This translates into CASSKSLAREAFF.

As to this clone: Mismatch with germline at one junction end may stem from a read error. The chain has TRBV5-5 and TRBJ1-1, with D possibly being TRBD1 (6 bases). CDR1 is SGHKS and CDR2 is YYEKEE in the germline V gene (reference sequence). The CDR3 totals 14 residues. The CDR3 protein is CASSRGRAYTEAFF. DNA of the CDR3: TGTGCCAGCAGTAGGGGGAGGGCTTACACCGAAGCTTTCTTT.

Comments on this clone: In the same sample, other DNA sequences code for this CDR3. The chain recombines TRBV5-1 with TRBJ2-5, with TRBD2 matching over 8 bases. Per the germline V gene, CDR1 is SGHRS and CDR2 is YFSETQ. V was pared by 2 bases and J by 2 bases, with 2 bases of the junction left unmatched. This CDR3 is built from 14 residues. In DNA form, the CDR3 reads TGCGCCAGCAGCTTAACTAGCGGACAAGAGACCCAGTACTTC. Encoded protein: CASSLTSGQETQYF.

This clone is a singleton in its sample. The chain joins TRBV18 to TRBJ1-4; D is unresolved. Trimming stripped 2 bases from V and 7 bases from J, with 14 bases between. The CDR3 is made up of 15 amino acids. Per the germline V gene, CDR1 is KGHSH and CDR2 is LQKENI. CDR3 sequence: CASSPSVTRGEKLFF. The CDR3, as DNA: TGTGCCAGCTCACCATCAGTCACCCGCGGTGAAAAACTGTTTTTT.

This clone showed up just once. V and J are TRBV19 and TRBJ2-2; D remains ambiguous. There are 14 residues in the CDR3. The germline CDR1 and CDR2 sequences are LNHDA and SQIVND (reference sequence). V lost 6 bases and J 4 bases, leaving 12 bases between the germline ends. CDR3: CASRSELITGELFF. The CDR3 DNA sequence: TGTGCCAGTAGAAGCGAACTAATCACCGGGGAGCTGTTTTTT.

This clone has just a few counts. The CDR3 DNA reads TGTGCCAGTAGTATAGGCAGGGTAAAAGCTTTCTTT. This gives the protein CASSIGRVKAFF. The rearrangement joins TRBV19 to TRBJ1-1, with D maybe TRBD1 (5 bases). The CDR3 covers 12 residues. The germline V gene encodes CDR1 LNHDA and CDR2 SQIVND (reference sequence). V lost 1 base and J 9 bases, leaving 9 bases between the germline ends.

The CDR3 DNA sequence: TGCGCCAGCAGCCAACCGGACAGGGTTAGCAATCAGCCCCAGCATTTT. Amino acids: CASSQPDRVSNQPQHF. The chain recombines TRBV4-1 with TRBJ1-5, with 8 bases fitting TRBD1. CDR3 size: 16 residues. V gave up 2 bases and J gave up 0 bases; unmatched junction bases: 3. In germline, CDR1 is MGHRA, CDR2 YSYEKL.

This clone was counted once. This sequence joins TRBV11-2 and TRBJ1-1, with 12 nucleotides matching TRBD1. From germline, CDR1 is SGHAT and CDR2 FQNNGV. With V trimmed by 4 bases and J by 3 bases, 6 bases remained unmatched. This CDR3 has 16 residues. The DNA of the CDR3 is TGTGCCAGCAGCTACCGGGACAGGGGGCCGGACACTGAAGCTTTCTTT. Translation gives CASSYRDRGPDTEAFF.

The CDR3: CASSLAGGRVYGYTF. The CDR3, as DNA: TGTGCCAGCAGCTTAGCCGGAGGGAGGGTCTATGGCTACACCTTC. This chain connects TRBV7-2 to TRBJ1-2; D is ambiguous. In germline, CDR1 is SGHTA, CDR2 FQGNSA. There are 15 residues in the CDR3. The V end was cut by 0 bases, the J end by 4 bases, with 12 bases between.

This chain uses TRBV3-1 (or the pseudogene TRBV3-2) with TRBJ1-4; D remains ambiguous. Trimming took 2 bases from V and 5 from J, leaving 12 bases between them. Germline CDR1 reads LGHDT; CDR2 reads YNNKEL (reference sequence). There are 15 residues in the CDR3. CDR3 DNA: TGTGCCAGCAGCCAACGTGGGCCCAAGAATGAAAAACTGTTTTTT. This sequence encodes CASSQRGPKNEKLFF.

The gene calls are TRBV5-4 and TRBJ2-5; 10 bases match TRBD2. V dropped 0 bases and J dropped 5; count of bases not matched to a gene: 7. The length of the CDR3 is 16 residues. Germline V gives CDR1 SGHNT, CDR2 YYREEE (reference sequence). The chain's CDR3 is CASSLGSGRGRETQYF. In DNA, the CDR3 is TGTGCCAGCAGCTTGGGGAGCGGGAGGGGTCGGGAGACCCAGTACTTC. The complete variable domain, with remaining parts taken from reference TRBV5-4 and TRBJ2-5, reads ETGVTQSPTHLIKTRGQQVTLRCSSQSGHNTVSWYQQALGQGPQFIFQYYREEENGRGNFPPRFSGLQFPNYSSELNVNALELDDSALYLCASSLGSGRGRETQYFGPGTRLLVL.

The chain is built from TRBV24-1 and TRBJ1-2; a possible D gene is TRBD1 (5 bases). This CDR3 has 11 amino acids. Germline assignment: CDR1 KGHDR and CDR2 SFDVKD. Trimming shortened V by 8 bases and J by 6 bases, and 9 bases separated the two germline ends. The CDR3 spells CATNQGDGYTF. The DNA of the CDR3 is TGTGCCACCAATCAGGGCGATGGCTACACCTTC.

This chain links TRBV28 with TRBJ2-5; no firm D call. CDR1 is MDHEN and CDR2 is SYDVKM in the germline V gene. Trimming removed 4 bases at V and 7 bases at J, with 10 bases between. This CDR3 comprises 12 residues. The CDR3 sequence is CASSSTRGTQYF. The DNA of the CDR3 is TGTGCCAGCAGTTCAACTCGCGGGACCCAGTACTTC.

The rearrangement links TRBV19 to TRBJ1-6, with 7 positions matching TRBD1. J was trimmed by 6 bases and V by 3 bases; bases with no gene match: 5. Germline CDR1 and CDR2: LNHDA and SQIVND (reference sequence). The CDR3 has 15 residues. CDR3 region: CASSMADRFNSPLHF. The CDR3 coding sequence is TGTGCCAGTAGTATGGCGGACAGGTTTAATTCACCCCTCCACTTT.